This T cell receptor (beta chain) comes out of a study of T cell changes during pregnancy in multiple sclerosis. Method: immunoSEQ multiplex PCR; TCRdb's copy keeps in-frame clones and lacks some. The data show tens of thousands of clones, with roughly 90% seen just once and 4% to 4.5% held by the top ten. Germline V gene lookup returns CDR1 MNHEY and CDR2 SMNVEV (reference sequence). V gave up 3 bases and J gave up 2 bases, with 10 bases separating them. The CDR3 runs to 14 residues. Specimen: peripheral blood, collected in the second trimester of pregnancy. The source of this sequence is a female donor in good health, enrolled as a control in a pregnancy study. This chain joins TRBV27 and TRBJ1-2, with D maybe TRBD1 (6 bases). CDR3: CASSLTQGNYGYTF. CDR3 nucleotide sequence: TGTGCCAGCAGTTTGACACAGGGCAACTATGGCTACACCTTC.